This section outlines one TCR beta chain sequence together with its context. Seattle researchers signed up patients amid active infection and tracked them longitudinally. As processed by the authors: The assay estimated nucleated cells by amplifying reference gene primers. Clones were read by immunoSEQ multiplex PCR, and TCRdb kept only the in-frame ones, dropping some. The V and J calls and clone size were taken over from that table, and D and trimming were inferred from the DNA. The sample has approximately 97,000 clones, just under 95% seen once; the top ten hold 1.5% to 2.5%. The data were obtained in a study of blood T cell repertoires in COVID-19. The wider study: Sources were T cells, B-cell-depleted T cells, or PBMCs; the material itself was cDNA or gDNA.

Trimming took 0 bases from V and 5 from J, leaving 13 bases between them. Germline-derived CDR1 and CDR2 are MNHNS and SASEGT. The CDR3 spans 15 residues. This rearrangement joins TRBV6-1 to TRBJ1-2; perhaps TRBD1 as D (5 bases). This TCR was recovered from a woman between 50 and 59 years old with COVID-19, enrolled during active disease. Specimen: peripheral blood. The CDR3 region is CASSEAFWGTYGYTF. CDR3 in DNA: TGTGCCAGCAGTGAAGCGTTTTGGGGGACTTATGGCTACACCTTC.